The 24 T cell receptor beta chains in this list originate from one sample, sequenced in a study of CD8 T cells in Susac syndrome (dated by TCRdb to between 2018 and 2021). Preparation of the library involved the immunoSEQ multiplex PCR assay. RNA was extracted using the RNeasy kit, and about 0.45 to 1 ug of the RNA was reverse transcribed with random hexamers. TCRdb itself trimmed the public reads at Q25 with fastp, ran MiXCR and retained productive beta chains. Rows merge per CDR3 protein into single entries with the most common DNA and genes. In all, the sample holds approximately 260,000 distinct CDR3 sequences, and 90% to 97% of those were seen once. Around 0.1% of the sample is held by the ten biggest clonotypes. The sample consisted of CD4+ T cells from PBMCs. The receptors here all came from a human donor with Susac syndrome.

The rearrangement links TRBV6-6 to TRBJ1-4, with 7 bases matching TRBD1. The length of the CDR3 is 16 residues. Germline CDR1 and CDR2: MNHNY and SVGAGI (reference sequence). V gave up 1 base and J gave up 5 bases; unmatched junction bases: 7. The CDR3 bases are TGTGCCAGCAGTTACTTGCTGACAGGGACAAATGAAAAACTGTTTTTT. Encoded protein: CASSYLLTGTNEKLFF.

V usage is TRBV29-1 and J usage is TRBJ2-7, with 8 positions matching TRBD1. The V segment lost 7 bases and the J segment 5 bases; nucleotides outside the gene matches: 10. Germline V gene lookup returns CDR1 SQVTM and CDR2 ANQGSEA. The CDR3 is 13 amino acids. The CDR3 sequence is CSASTGARNEQYF. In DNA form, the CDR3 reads TGCAGCGCTTCGACAGGGGCACGGAACGAGCAGTACTTC.

In DNA form, the CDR3 reads TGTGCCAGCAGCTTAGGGGCGGGAAGCTCCTACGAGCAGTACTTC. Its translation: CASSLGAGSSYEQYF. The chain combines TRBV7-2 with TRBJ2-7; perhaps TRBD2 as D (6 bases). This CDR3 has 15 amino acids. V was shortened by 1 base and J by 0 bases, with 10 bases between the two germline ends. The germline gives CDR1 SGHTA, CDR2 FQGNSA.

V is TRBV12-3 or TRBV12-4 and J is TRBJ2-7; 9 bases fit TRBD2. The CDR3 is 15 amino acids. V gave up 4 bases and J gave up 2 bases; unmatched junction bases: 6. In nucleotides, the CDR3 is TGTGCCAGCAGTTCCCTAGCGGGATTAACCTACGAGCAGTACTTC. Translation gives CASSSLAGLTYEQYF.

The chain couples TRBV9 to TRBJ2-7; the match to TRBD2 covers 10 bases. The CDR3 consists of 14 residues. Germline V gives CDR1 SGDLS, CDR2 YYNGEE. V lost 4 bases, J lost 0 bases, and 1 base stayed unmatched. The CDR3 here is CASSTSGTSYEQYF. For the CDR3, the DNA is TGTGCCAGCAGCACTAGCGGGACCTCCTACGAGCAGTACTTC.

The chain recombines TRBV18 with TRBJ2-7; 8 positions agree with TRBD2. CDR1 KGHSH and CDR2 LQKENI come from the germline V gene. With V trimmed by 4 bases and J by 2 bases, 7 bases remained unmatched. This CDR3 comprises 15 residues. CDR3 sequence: CASSLGGGETYEQYF. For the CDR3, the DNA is TGTGCCAGCTCACTCGGGGGGGGAGAGACCTACGAGCAGTACTTC. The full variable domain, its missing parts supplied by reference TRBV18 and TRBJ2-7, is NAGVMQNPRHLVRRRGQEARLRCSPMKGHSHVYWYRQLPEEGLKFMVYLQKENIIDESGMPKERFSAEFPKEGPSILRIQQVVRGDSAAYFCASSLGGGETYEQYFGPGTRLTVT.

Written as DNA, the CDR3 is TGTGCCAGCAGCTTAGTAGAGGGGAACACTGAAGCTTTCTTT. Translation gives CASSLVEGNTEAFF. The V call is TRBV11-1, the J call TRBJ1-1; D call uncertain. The CDR3 runs to 14 residues. Germline V gene lookup returns CDR1 SGHAT and CDR2 FQDESV (reference sequence). Trimming took 1 base from V and 1 from J, leaving 7 bases between them.

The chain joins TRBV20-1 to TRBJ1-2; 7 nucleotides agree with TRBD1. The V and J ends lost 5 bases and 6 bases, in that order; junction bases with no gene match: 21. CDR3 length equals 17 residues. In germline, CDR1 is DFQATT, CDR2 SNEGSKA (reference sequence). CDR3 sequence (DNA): TGCAGTGCTGGCCTGGGGGGACAGATGCTAGGGGCTCATGGCTACACCTTC. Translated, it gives CSAGLGGQMLGAHGYTF.

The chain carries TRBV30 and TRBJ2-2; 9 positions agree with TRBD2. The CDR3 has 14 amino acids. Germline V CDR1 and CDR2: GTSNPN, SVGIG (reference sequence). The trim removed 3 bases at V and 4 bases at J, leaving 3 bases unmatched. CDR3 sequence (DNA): TGTGCCTGGAGGACTAGCGGATTCACCGGGGAGCTGTTTTTT. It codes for CAWRTSGFTGELFF.

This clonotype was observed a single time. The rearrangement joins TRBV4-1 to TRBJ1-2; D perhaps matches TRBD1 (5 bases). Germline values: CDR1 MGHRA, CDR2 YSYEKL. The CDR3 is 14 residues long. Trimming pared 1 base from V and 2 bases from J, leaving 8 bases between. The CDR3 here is CASSQGDGNYGYTF. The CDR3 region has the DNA TGCGCCAGCAGCCAAGGGGACGGGAACTATGGCTACACCTTC.

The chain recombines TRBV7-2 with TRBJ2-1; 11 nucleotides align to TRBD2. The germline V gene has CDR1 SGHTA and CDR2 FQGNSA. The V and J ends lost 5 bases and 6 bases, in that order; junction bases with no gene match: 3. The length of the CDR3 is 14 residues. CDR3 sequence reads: CASSTGTSGNEQFF. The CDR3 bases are TGTGCCAGCAGCACCGGGACTAGCGGCAATGAGCAGTTCTTC.

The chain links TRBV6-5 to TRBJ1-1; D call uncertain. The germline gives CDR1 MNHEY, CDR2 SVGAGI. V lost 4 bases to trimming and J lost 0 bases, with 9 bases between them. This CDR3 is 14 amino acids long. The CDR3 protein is CASSLNQVNTEAFF. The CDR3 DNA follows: TGTGCCAGCAGTTTAAATCAGGTGAACACTGAAGCTTTCTTT.

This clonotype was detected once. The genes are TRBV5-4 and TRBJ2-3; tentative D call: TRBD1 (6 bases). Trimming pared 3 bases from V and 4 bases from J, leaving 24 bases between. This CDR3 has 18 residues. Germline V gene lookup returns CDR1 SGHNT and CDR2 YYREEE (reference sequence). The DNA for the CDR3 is TGTGCCAGCAGCTCAACACTGCGCCGGGACACCGGGGCAGATACGCAGTATTTT. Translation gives CASSSTLRRDTGADTQYF.

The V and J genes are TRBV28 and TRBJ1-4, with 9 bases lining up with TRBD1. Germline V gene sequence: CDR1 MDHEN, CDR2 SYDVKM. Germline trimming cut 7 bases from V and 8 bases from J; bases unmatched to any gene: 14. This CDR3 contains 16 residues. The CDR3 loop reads CASKRGTGLSGEKLFF. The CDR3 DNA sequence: TGTGCCAGCAAGCGCGGGACAGGGCTTAGCGGGGAAAAACTGTTTTTT. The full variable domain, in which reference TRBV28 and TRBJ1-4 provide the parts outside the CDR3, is DVKVTQSSRYLVKRTGEKVFLECVQDMDHENMFWYRQDPGLGLRLIYFSYDVKMKEKGDIPEGYSVSREKKERFSLILESASTNQTSMYLCASKRGTGLSGEKLFFGSGTQLSVL.

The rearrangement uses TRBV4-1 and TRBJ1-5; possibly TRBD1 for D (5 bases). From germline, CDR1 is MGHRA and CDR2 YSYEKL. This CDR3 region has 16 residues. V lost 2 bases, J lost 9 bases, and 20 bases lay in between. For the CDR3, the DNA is TGCGCCAGCAGCCAAATGCCGGGACTCCCACCTACGCCCCAGCATTTT. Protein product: CASSQMPGLPPTPQHF.

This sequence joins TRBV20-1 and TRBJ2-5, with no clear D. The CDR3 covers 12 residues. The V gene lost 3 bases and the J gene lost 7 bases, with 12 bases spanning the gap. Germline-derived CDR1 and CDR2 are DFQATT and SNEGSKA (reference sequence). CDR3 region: CSASPGDLTQYF. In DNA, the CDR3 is TGCAGTGCTAGTCCTGGCGATTTGACCCAGTACTTC.

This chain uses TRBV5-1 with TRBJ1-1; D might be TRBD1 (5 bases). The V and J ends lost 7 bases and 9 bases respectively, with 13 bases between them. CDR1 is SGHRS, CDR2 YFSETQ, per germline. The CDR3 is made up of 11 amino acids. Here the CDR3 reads CASLSGTKAFF. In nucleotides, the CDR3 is TGCGCCAGCCTCTCCGGGACGAAAGCTTTCTTT.

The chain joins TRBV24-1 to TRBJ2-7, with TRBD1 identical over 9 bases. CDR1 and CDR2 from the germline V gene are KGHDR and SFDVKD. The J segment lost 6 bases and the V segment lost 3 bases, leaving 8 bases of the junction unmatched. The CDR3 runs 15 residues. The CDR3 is CATSDTGGTFTEQYF. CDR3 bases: TGTGCCACCAGTGATACAGGGGGCACATTCACCGAGCAGTACTTC.

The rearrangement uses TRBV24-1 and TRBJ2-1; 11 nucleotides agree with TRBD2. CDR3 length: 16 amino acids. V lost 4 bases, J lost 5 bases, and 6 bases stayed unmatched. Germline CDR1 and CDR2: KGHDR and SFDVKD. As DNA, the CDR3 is TGTGCCACCAGTGAGTATACTAGCGGGAGAGACAATGAGCAGTTCTTC. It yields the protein CATSEYTSGRDNEQFF.

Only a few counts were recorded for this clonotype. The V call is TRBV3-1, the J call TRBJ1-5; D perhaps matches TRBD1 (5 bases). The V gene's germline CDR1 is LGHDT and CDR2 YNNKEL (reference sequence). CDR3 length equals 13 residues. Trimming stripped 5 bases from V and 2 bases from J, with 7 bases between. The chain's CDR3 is CASSAGGNQPQHF. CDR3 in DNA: TGTGCCAGCAGCGCGGGGGGCAATCAGCCCCAGCATTTT. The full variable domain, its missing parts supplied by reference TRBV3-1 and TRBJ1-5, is DTAVSQTPKYLVTQMGNDKSIKCEQNLGHDTMYWYKQDSKKFLKIMFSYNNKELIINETVPNRFSPKSPDKAHLNLHINSLELGDSAVYFCASSAGGNQPQHFGDGTRLSIL.

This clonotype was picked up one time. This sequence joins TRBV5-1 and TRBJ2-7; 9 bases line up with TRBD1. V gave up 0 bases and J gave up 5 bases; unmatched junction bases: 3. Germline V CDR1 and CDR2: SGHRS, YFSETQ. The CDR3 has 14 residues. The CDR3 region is CASSLGQGGHEQYF. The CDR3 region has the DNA TGCGCCAGCAGCTTGGGACAGGGGGGCCACGAGCAGTACTTC.

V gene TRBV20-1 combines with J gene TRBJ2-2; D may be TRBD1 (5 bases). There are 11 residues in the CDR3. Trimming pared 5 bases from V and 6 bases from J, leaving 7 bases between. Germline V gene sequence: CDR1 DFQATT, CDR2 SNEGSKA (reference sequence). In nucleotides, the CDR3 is TGCAGTGCTGCAGGGCCCGGGGAGCTGTTTTTT. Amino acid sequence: CSAAGPGELFF.

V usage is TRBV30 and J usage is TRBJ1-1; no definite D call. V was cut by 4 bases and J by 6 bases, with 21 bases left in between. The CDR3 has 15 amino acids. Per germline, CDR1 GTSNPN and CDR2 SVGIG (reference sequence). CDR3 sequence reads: CAWIRTAGGRAEAFF. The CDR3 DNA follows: TGTGCCTGGATCCGAACAGCGGGCGGCCGGGCTGAAGCTTTCTTT.

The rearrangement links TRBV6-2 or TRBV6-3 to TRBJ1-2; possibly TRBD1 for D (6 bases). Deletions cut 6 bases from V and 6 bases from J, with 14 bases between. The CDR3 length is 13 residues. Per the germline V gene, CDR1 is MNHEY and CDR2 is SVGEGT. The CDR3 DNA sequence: TGTGCCAGCAGAAGGCTCAGGACAGATGGCTACACCTTC. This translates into CASRRLRTDGYTF.